Each of the 30 T cell receptor beta chains below was sequenced from the same sample in a study of blood T cell repertoires in COVID-19. Measured with immunoSEQ multiplex PCR; TCRdb has only the in-frame clones, and not every one. The repertoire has 200,000 to 250,000 clones, approximately 88% of them found once; the top ten carry around 3.8%. Sequencing input: PBMCs or T cells enriched from blood (not recorded which). The origin of the receptors is a woman aged 25 to 39 who had been exposed to COVID-19.

The chain couples TRBV4-1 to TRBJ1-1; D is possibly TRBD1 (5 bases). The CDR3 spans 14 residues. V dropped 1 base and J dropped 5 bases, with 11 bases sitting between them. Germline lookup yields CDR1 MGHRA and CDR2 YSYEKL. CDR3: CASSQGSGGTEAFF. In nucleotides, the CDR3 is TGCGCCAGCAGCCAAGGATCCGGGGGAACTGAAGCTTTCTTT.

This clone was counted between two and nine times. This chain joins TRBV7-6 and TRBJ2-1; TRBD2 is a possible D gene (5 bases). V gave up 0 bases and J gave up 5 bases, with 17 bases separating them. Germline CDR1 reads SGHVS; CDR2 reads FNYEAQ. This CDR3 has 17 amino acids. The CDR3 nucleotides are TGTGCCAGCAGCTTAGCGTTGAGGGAAAGTGGACACAATGAGCAGTTCTTC. The encoded protein is CASSLALRESGHNEQFF.

The chain employs TRBV4-2 and TRBJ2-5, with TRBD1 matching 12 bases. V shed 2 bases and J 5 bases; nucleotides not matched to a gene: 6. The CDR3 is made up of 16 amino acids. Germline CDR1 LGHNA, CDR2 YNFKEQ. The CDR3 sequence is CASSQTGTGGGETQYF. The CDR3 DNA sequence: TGTGCCAGCAGCCAAACCGGGACAGGGGGCGGGGAGACCCAGTACTTC.

The chain joins TRBV7-9 to TRBJ2-7, with TRBD2 matching 7 bases. Losses at the gene ends were 0 bases for V and 3 bases for J; bases not matched to a gene: 2. This CDR3 is 14 amino acids long. Germline values: CDR1 SEHNR, CDR2 FQNEAQ (reference sequence). CDR3 in amino acids: CASSLAPSGYEQYF. CDR3 coding DNA: TGTGCCAGCAGCTTAGCTCCTAGCGGCTACGAGCAGTACTTC.

The V gene is TRBV10-1, the J gene TRBJ2-7, with D possibly being TRBD2 (7 bases). Germline V gene lookup returns CDR1 WNHNN and CDR2 SYGVQD (reference sequence). The V gene lost 4 bases and the J gene lost 7 bases, with 17 bases spanning the gap. The CDR3 is 14 residues long. In DNA, the CDR3 is TGCGCCAGCAGTGGGGGGGGCCCCGTAGGAGAGCAGTACTTC. It is translated as CASSGGGPVGEQYF.

V gene TRBV5-5 combines with J gene TRBJ2-5; D possibly corresponds to TRBD1 (6 bases). This CDR3 is 13 amino acids long. Per germline, CDR1 SGHKS and CDR2 YYEKEE (reference sequence). V gave up 3 bases and J gave up 5 bases, with 11 bases separating them. The DNA for the CDR3 is TGTGCCAGCAGCTCGACAGGAAGGGAGACCCAGTACTTC. This sequence encodes CASSSTGRETQYF. The full variable domain, rest sourced from reference TRBV5-5 and TRBJ2-5, is DAGVTQSPTHLIKTRGQQVTLRCSPISGHKSVSWYQQVLGQGPQFIFQYYEKEERGRGNFPDRFSARQFPNYSSELNVNALLLGDSALYLCASSSTGRETQYFGPGTRLLVL.

The chain links TRBV28 to TRBJ1-2, with 12 bases matching TRBD1. CDR1 MDHEN and CDR2 SYDVKM come from the germline V gene. This CDR3 is 17 amino acids long. V dropped 6 bases and J dropped 3; count of bases not matched to a gene: 11. The DNA of the CDR3 is TGTGCCAGCAGGTCCTCCGGGACAGGGGGCGAATACTATGGCTACACCTTC. Translated: CASRSSGTGGEYYGYTF.

The rearrangement uses TRBV19 and TRBJ1-2; 10 bases match TRBD1. The V gene's germline CDR1 is LNHDA and CDR2 SQIVND (reference sequence). The CDR3 length is 16 residues. The V and J ends lost 6 bases and 1 base, in that order; junction bases with no gene match: 8. The chain's CDR3 is CASSRQGANLNYGYTF. The DNA of the CDR3 is TGTGCCAGTAGCCGACAGGGGGCGAACCTTAACTATGGCTACACCTTC. Complete variable domain (other parts from reference TRBV19 and TRBJ1-2): DGGITQSPKYLFRKEGQNVTLSCEQNLNHDAMYWYRQDPGQGLRLIYYSQIVNDFQKGDIAEGYSVSREKKESFPLTVTSAQKNPTAFYLCASSRQGANLNYGYTFGSGTRLTVV.

The genes are TRBV5-5 and TRBJ1-2; the D is unclear. V was trimmed by 1 base and J by 8 bases, leaving 12 bases between them. The length of the CDR3 is 13 residues. The germline gives CDR1 SGHKS, CDR2 YYEKEE (reference sequence). The CDR3 spells CASSLPAGKGYTF. CDR3 in DNA: TGTGCCAGCAGCTTGCCGGCAGGAAAAGGCTACACCTTC.

The chain combines TRBV3-1 (or the pseudogene TRBV3-2) with TRBJ1-1; 10 bases are a match to TRBD1. V was clipped by 4 bases and J by 3 bases; unmatched bases: 5. Germline loops: CDR1 LGHDT, CDR2 YNNKEL (reference sequence). The CDR3 is made up of 15 amino acids. CDR3 region: CASSRDRGRDTEAFF. CDR3 DNA sequence: TGTGCCAGCAGCCGGGACAGGGGCAGGGACACTGAAGCTTTCTTT.

This clone showed up just once. The chain employs TRBV4-1 and TRBJ2-7; D is perhaps TRBD2 (6 bases). The CDR3 consists of 12 residues. Germline-derived CDR1 and CDR2 are MGHRA and YSYEKL. Trimming left V 1 base short and J 6 bases short, with 7 bases between. The CDR3 DNA reads as TGCGCCAGCAGCCAAGGCGGGGCCGAGCAGTACTTC. Translated, it gives CASSQGGAEQYF.

In nucleotides, the CDR3 is TGTGCCAGCAGTTCGGCTTTGGGCGGCTACACCTTC. This codes for CASSSALGGYTF. J is TRBJ1-2 and V is TRBV6-5; D gene uncertain. The germline V gene has CDR1 MNHEY and CDR2 SVGAGI. Trimming took off 4 bases at V and 8 bases at J, with 11 bases between the two ends. There are 12 residues in the CDR3.

J is TRBJ1-2 and V is TRBV2; the match to TRBD1 covers 8 bases. V was clipped by 11 bases and J by 1 base; unmatched bases: 12. The CDR3 covers 15 residues. Germline V gene lookup returns CDR1 SNHLY and CDR2 FYNNEI. The CDR3: CASRRTGTLNYGYTF. The CDR3 DNA reads TGTGCCTCCCGGAGGACAGGGACCCTTAACTATGGCTACACCTTC.

The J gene is TRBJ2-1, the V gene TRBV9; 7 nucleotides agree with TRBD2. This CDR3 is 14 amino acids long. After removal of 3 bases from V and 6 bases from J, the junction contained 6 bases not matched to a gene. Germline values: CDR1 SGDLS, CDR2 YYNGEE. The CDR3 region has the DNA TGTGCCAGCAGCGCTCCCGGGGGGTCCAATGAGCAGTTCTTC. Encoded protein: CASSAPGGSNEQFF.

The chain employs TRBV19 and TRBJ1-2, with D tentatively TRBD1 (6 bases). Germline V CDR1 and CDR2: LNHDA, SQIVND (reference sequence). With 7 bases removed from V and 3 bases from J, the gap between germline ends came to 12 bases. CDR3 length: 13 residues. The CDR3 sequence: CASNRDGDYGYTF. In DNA, the CDR3 is TGTGCCAGTAACAGGGATGGAGACTATGGCTACACCTTC.

The V and J genes are TRBV7-6 and TRBJ1-1, with D possibly being TRBD1 (5 bases). Germline values: CDR1 SGHVS, CDR2 FNYEAQ. V was clipped by 5 bases and J by 11 bases, with 21 bases between them. This CDR3 is 14 amino acids long. The CDR3: CASSPTGRGSWAFF. CDR3 in DNA: TGTGCCAGCAGCCCGACGGGACGCGGGAGTTGGGCTTTCTTT.

This clone appeared once. The CDR3: CASSPRVAAYNEQFF. CDR3 in DNA: TGTGCCAGCAGCCCCCGGGTAGCGGCCTACAATGAGCAGTTCTTC. The rearrangement uses TRBV11-2 and TRBJ2-1; tentative D call: TRBD2 (6 bases). The CDR3 totals 15 residues. The ends were cut back, 5 bases at V and 2 bases at J, with 13 bases in the middle. Germline V gene data show CDR1 as SGHAT and CDR2 as FQNNGV.

This chain links TRBV5-6 with TRBJ2-1; the match to TRBD2 covers 12 bases. Per germline, CDR1 SGHDT and CDR2 YYEEEE. J gave up 4 bases and V 4 bases, and 9 bases lay outside the gene matches. This CDR3 is built from 17 residues. The CDR3 DNA sequence: TGTGCCAGCAGCCCGATACTAGCGGGAGGTGATTACAATGAGCAGTTCTTC. As protein: CASSPILAGGDYNEQFF.

The chain recombines TRBV5-6 with TRBJ2-7, with 9 nucleotides matching TRBD1. With 0 bases clipped from V and 5 bases from J, the junction kept 6 bases outside the gene matches. Germline CDR1 is SGHDT and CDR2 is YYEEEE. The CDR3 runs 15 residues. In nucleotides, the CDR3 is TGTGCCAGCAGCTTGGCCAGGACAGGGGTGGACGAGCAGTACTTC. Protein product: CASSLARTGVDEQYF.

This rearrangement joins TRBV10-3 to TRBJ2-7, with 7 bases lining up with TRBD1. This CDR3 comprises 13 residues. Trimming took 5 bases from V and 4 from J; bases not matched to a gene: 5. CDR1 and CDR2 from the germline V gene are ENHRY and SYGVKD. The CDR3 DNA follows: TGTGCCATCAGTCTAACAGGGGAATACGAGCAGTACTTC. Translation gives CAISLTGEYEQYF.

J is TRBJ2-7 and V is TRBV11-2; D might be TRBD1 (5 bases). This CDR3 region has 13 residues. The germline V gene encodes CDR1 SGHAT and CDR2 FQNNGV. Trimming took off 0 bases at V and 3 bases at J, with 6 bases between the two ends. The CDR3 reads CASSLDQGYEQYF. The DNA of the CDR3 is TGTGCCAGCAGCTTAGATCAGGGCTACGAGCAGTACTTC.

This clone was counted between two and nine times. The J gene is TRBJ2-2, the V gene TRBV24-1, with TRBD1 identical over 7 bases. Germline V lookup: CDR1 KGHDR, CDR2 SFDVKD. The CDR3 runs to 15 residues. Trimming removed 2 bases from V and 3 bases from J; junction bases left unmatched: 2. The CDR3 DNA is TGTGCCACCAGTGATTCGACAGGGTACACCGGGGAGCTGTTTTTT. Its translation is CATSDSTGYTGELFF.

The rearrangement links TRBV20-1 to TRBJ2-1; 11 bases map to TRBD2. From germline, CDR1 is DFQATT and CDR2 SNEGSKA (reference sequence). This CDR3 has 16 residues. With 3 bases clipped from V and 5 bases from J, the junction kept 9 bases outside the gene matches. As DNA, the CDR3 is TGCAGTGCTAGTTACGCCGGGACTAGCGGCGACAATGAGCAGTTCTTC. It encodes CSASYAGTSGDNEQFF.

CDR3: CASSPSGGEGYEQYF. CDR3 nucleotides: TGTGCCAGCTCACCTTCGGGGGGAGAGGGCTACGAGCAGTACTTC. The chain uses TRBV18 and TRBJ2-7, with TRBD2 matching over 7 bases. This CDR3 is built from 15 residues. V was clipped by 3 bases and J by 3 bases; unmatched bases: 8. Per the germline V gene, CDR1 is KGHSH and CDR2 is LQKENI.

The CDR3 DNA follows: TGTGCCAGCAGCGTGGCCCCCGGACTAGCGGGAGCCTACGAGCAGTACTTC. Encoded protein: CASSVAPGLAGAYEQYF. The chain combines TRBV9 with TRBJ2-7; 13 bases line up with TRBD2. V gave up 2 bases and J gave up 2 bases; unmatched junction bases: 7. CDR1 and CDR2 (germline): SGDLS, YYNGEE. The CDR3 sequence is 17 residues long.

This chain connects TRBV28 to TRBJ1-4; TRBD1 agrees at 7 bases. This CDR3 is built from 14 residues. Trimming took 8 bases from V and 8 from J; bases not matched to a gene: 11. Per germline, CDR1 MDHEN and CDR2 SYDVKM. The CDR3 loop is CASQGRQGKEKLFF. CDR3 sequence (DNA): TGTGCCAGCCAAGGGAGACAGGGAAAAGAAAAACTGTTTTTT.

V and J are TRBV3-1 (or the pseudogene TRBV3-2) and TRBJ2-5; a possible D gene is TRBD2 (5 bases). The length of the CDR3 is 14 residues. The V gene lost 0 bases and the J gene lost 5 bases, with 10 bases spanning the gap. Looked up from germline, CDR1 is LGHDT and CDR2 is YNNKEL (reference sequence). The CDR3 spells CASSQDTGRETQYF. DNA for the CDR3: TGTGCCAGCAGCCAAGATACGGGAAGGGAGACCCAGTACTTC.

This chain connects TRBV5-1 to TRBJ2-1; D unresolved. V was clipped by 1 base and J by 8 bases, with 4 bases between them. Germline loops: CDR1 SGHRS, CDR2 YFSETQ. There are 11 residues in the CDR3. CDR3 residues: CASSLRYEQFF. The CDR3 DNA sequence: TGCGCCAGCAGCTTGCGGTATGAGCAGTTCTTC.

This chain links TRBV3-1 (or the pseudogene TRBV3-2) with TRBJ1-3; D call uncertain. V lost 0 bases and J lost 4, with 10 bases in between. The CDR3 has 15 residues. Germline CDR1 and CDR2: LGHDT and YNNKEL (reference sequence). The CDR3 sequence: CASSQETRIGNTIYF. CDR3 nucleotides: TGTGCCAGCAGCCAAGAAACGAGGATAGGAAACACCATATATTTT.

This sequence joins TRBV11-2 and TRBJ2-1; D not certain. There are 14 residues in the CDR3. Trimming stripped 0 bases from V and 2 bases from J, with 5 bases between. In germline, CDR1 is SGHAT, CDR2 FQNNGV. The CDR3 sequence: CASSLDWPYNEQFF. CDR3 DNA sequence: TGTGCCAGCAGCTTAGATTGGCCCTACAATGAGCAGTTCTTC.